Described below is a single T cell receptor beta chain sequence and its context. Its target is not known. Profiling relied on immunoSEQ multiplex PCR, and the TCRdb table lists in-frame clones only, not all of them. This table holds about a million clones, about 75% found once. This CDR3 is built from 16 residues. Looked up from germline, CDR1 is MGHRA and CDR2 is YSYEKL. The junction had 9 bases not matched to a gene; V was cut back by 2 bases and J by 6 bases. This sample is part of a study of shared clonotypes between healthy human individuals. For the study at large: Three plates were used per donor for CD4 naive, three for CD4 memory, two for CD8 naive and one for CD8 memory. Study-wide points: Lower generation probabilities were found for non-shared clonotypes than for those shared by all four donors. Clonotype sharing among donors likely depends on sequencing depth.

The V and J genes are TRBV4-1 and TRBJ2-7, with 11 bases that match TRBD2. The TCR sequence derives from a man aged 18 to 35 in good health. Sequencing was carried out using memory CD4+ T cells sorted from blood. Specified subset: CD45RA-negative fraction. CDR3 residues: CASSQQIAGGPLEQYF. CDR3 sequence (DNA): TGCGCCAGCAGCCAACAAATAGCGGGAGGGCCGCTCGAGCAGTACTTC.